What follows is one T cell receptor beta chain and its context. Its target is not known. The data are from a study of T-cell memory formation after mild COVID-19. The germline V and J ends were trimmed by 1 base and 8 bases, with 10 bases remaining between them. Germline CDR1 is SGHAT and CDR2 is FQNNGV. The CDR3 is made up of 13 amino acids. TCRdb independently ran MiXCR on the 5' RACE reads; one entry per CDR3 protein. The table lists fewer than 350,000 distinct CDR3 sequences, roughly 8.2% of them singletons. Study-wide findings and caveats: Pre-infection memory already had some responding clones, implying cross-reactive memory joined.

This TCR was sampled from a man aged 18 to 29 who had mild COVID-19 (a few samples of this study predate the infection). Cell type and time point are not known. V is TRBV11-2 and J is TRBJ2-3; perhaps TRBD2 as D (6 bases). The material sequenced was PBMCs or a T cell subset sorted from them (not recorded which). The CDR3 DNA follows: TGTGCCAGCAGCTTAGGACTAGATGGTACGCAGTATTTT. It encodes CASSLGLDGTQYF.